This TCR beta chain was observed in a study of blood T cell repertoires in COVID-19. Whole-study context: COVID-19 samples from acute and convalescent phases originated in the United States, Italy and Spain. In each case, the material was cDNA or gDNA derived from T cells, B-cell-depleted T cells, or PBMCs.

As processed by the authors: Reference gene primer amplification yielded estimated nucleated cell counts. The method was immunoSEQ multiplex PCR; TCRdb's version includes in-frame clones alone and lacks a portion of them. V and J calls and clone size are those listed in that table; D and trimming were worked out from the DNA. Among tens of thousands of clones listed, around 88% were seen once. Germline-derived CDR1 and CDR2 are MDHEN and SYDVKM. The CDR3 sequence is 15 residues long. V lost 3 bases and J lost 1; bases outside the gene matches: 5. The sample comprised peripheral blood. The chain employs TRBV28 and TRBJ1-2, with 7 positions matching TRBD1. The TCR sequence derives from a woman older than 75 with active or convalescent COVID-19. The CDR3 loop is CASSFVDRLNYGYTF. CDR3 DNA: TGTGCCAGCAGTTTTGTGGACAGGCTTAACTATGGCTACACCTTC.